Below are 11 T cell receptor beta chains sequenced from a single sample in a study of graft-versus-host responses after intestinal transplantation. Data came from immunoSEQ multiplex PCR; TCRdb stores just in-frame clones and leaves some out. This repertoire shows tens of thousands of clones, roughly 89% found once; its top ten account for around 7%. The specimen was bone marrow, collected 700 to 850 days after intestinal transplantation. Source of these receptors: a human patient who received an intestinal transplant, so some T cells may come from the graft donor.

Here the CDR3 DNA reads TGCGCCAGCAGCTTGGTAGGACAGGGATGGTATGGCTACACCTTC. Translating gives CASSLVGQGWYGYTF. V and J are TRBV5-1 and TRBJ1-2; 8 bases agree with TRBD1. This CDR3 has 15 residues. The V segment lost 0 bases and the J segment 5 bases; nucleotides outside the gene matches: 6. Germline CDR1 and CDR2: SGHRS and YFSETQ.

The CDR3: CASGTSGGANEQFF. The CDR3, as DNA: TGTGCCAGCGGAACTAGCGGGGGGGCTAATGAGCAGTTCTTC. The chain employs TRBV27 and TRBJ2-1, with 13 bases aligning to TRBD2. The CDR3 length is 14 residues. J lost 7 bases, V lost 8 bases, and 5 bases had no gene match. Germline V gives CDR1 MNHEY, CDR2 SMNVEV (reference sequence).

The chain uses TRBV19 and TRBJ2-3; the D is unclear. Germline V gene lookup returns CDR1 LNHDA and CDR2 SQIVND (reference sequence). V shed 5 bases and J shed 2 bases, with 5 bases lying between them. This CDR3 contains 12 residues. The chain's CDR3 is CASSWTTDTQYF. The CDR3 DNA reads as TGTGCCAGTAGTTGGACCACAGATACGCAGTATTTT.

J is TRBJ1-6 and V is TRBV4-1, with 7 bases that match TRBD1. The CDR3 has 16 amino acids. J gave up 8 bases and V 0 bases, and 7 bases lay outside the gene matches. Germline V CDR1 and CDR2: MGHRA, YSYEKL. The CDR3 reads CASSQEGQAGYSPLHF. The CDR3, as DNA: TGCGCCAGCAGCCAAGAAGGACAGGCCGGGTATTCACCCCTCCACTTT.

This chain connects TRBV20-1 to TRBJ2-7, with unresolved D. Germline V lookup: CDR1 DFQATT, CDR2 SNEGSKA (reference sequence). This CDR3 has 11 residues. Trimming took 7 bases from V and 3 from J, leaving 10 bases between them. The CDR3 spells CSVAAYYEQYF. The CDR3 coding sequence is TGCAGTGTGGCTGCATACTACGAGCAGTACTTC.

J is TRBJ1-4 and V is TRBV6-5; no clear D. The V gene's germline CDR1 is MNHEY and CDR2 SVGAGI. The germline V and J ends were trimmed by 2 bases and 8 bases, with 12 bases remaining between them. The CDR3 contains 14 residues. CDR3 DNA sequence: TGTGCCAGCAGTTACGCCTCGTCCGACGAAAAACTGTTTTTT. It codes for CASSYASSDEKLFF.

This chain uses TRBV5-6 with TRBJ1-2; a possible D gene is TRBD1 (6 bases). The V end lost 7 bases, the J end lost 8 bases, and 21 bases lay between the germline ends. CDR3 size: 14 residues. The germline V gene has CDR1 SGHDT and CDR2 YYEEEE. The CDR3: CASRPGVQGYGYTF. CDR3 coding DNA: TGTGCCAGCCGACCCGGGGTACAGGGCTACGGCTACACCTTC.

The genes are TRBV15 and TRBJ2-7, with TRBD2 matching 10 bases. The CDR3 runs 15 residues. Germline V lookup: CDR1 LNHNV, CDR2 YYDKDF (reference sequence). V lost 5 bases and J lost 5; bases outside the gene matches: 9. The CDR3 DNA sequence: TGTGCCACCAGCCCCCTAGCGGGAGCTAAGAACGAGCAGTACTTC. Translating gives CATSPLAGAKNEQYF.

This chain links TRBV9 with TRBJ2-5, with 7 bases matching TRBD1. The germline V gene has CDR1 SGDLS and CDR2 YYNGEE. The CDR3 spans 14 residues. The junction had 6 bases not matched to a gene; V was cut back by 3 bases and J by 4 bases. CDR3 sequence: CASSGGTEGETQYF. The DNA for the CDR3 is TGTGCCAGCAGCGGGGGGACAGAGGGAGAGACCCAGTACTTC. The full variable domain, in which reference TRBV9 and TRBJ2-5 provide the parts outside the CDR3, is DSGVTQTPKHLITATGQRVTLRCSPRSGDLSVYWYQQSLDQGLQFLIQYYNGEERAKGNILERFSAQQFPDLHSELNLSSLELGDSALYFCASSGGTEGETQYFGPGTRLLVL.

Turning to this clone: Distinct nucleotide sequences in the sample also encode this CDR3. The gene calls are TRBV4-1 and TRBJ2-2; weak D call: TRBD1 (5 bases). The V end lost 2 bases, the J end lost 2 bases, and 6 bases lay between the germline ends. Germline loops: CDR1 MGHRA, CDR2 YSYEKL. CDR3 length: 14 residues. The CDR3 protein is CASSQQGNTGELFF. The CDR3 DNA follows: TGCGCCAGCAGCCAACAGGGAAACACCGGGGAGCTGTTTTTT.

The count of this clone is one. CDR3 coding DNA: TGTGCCAGCTCACCTCCCGAGGGGATAGAGCAGTTCTTC. It encodes CASSPPEGIEQFF. V and J are TRBV18 and TRBJ2-1; D may correspond to TRBD1 or TRBD2 (5 bases each). Germline CDR1 KGHSH, CDR2 LQKENI. The CDR3 is 13 amino acids. V lost 3 bases to trimming and J lost 10 bases, with 13 bases between them.